These T cell receptor beta chains were read from a single sample in a study of control samples from healthy donors and cancer patients. Some clones are missing from TCRdb's copy, which holds only in-frame ones; the method was immunoSEQ multiplex PCR. The data contain roughly 130,000 clones, roughly 88% of them singletons. Input material: blood. The receptors come from a man aged 45 to 65 in good health. The CDR3 runs from the conserved cysteine through the conserved F or W. Each record gives: CDR3 length, clone size, V gene, D gene, J gene, CDR3 DNA, CDR3 protein. A D gene is named only where the DNA matches it firmly. Rows give clone size only sometimes, using once, few, many, or a class for an expanded clone.

length: 13
size: .
V: TRBV6-5
D: .
J: TRBJ2-1
DNA: TGTGCCAGCAGTTACTCGCGGGGCAATGAGCAGTTCTTC
CDR3: CASSYSRGNEQFF

length: 17
size: few
V: TRBV20-1
D: .
J: TRBJ2-1
DNA: TGCAGTGCTAGTTTTTCCCGGCCTCCGAAGGCCTACAATGAGCAGTTCTTC
CDR3: CSASFSRPPKAYNEQFF

length: 14
size: once
V: TRBV19
D: .
J: TRBJ2-1
DNA: TGTGCCAGTAGTAAGGGGGAATCCTACAATGAGCAGTTCTTC
CDR3: CASSKGESYNEQFF

length: 13
size: .
V: TRBV11-1
D: TRBD2
J: TRBJ2-1
DNA: TGTGCCAGCAGCTTCCAGCGGGGGACTGAGCAGTTCTTC
CDR3: CASSFQRGTEQFF

length: 12
size: few
V: TRBV30
D: .
J: TRBJ2-7
DNA: TGTGCCTGGAGAGGCAGCGCCTACGAGCAGTACTTC
CDR3: CAWRGSAYEQYF

length: 13
size: few
V: TRBV12-3/TRBV12-4
D: .
J: TRBJ2-3
DNA: TGTGCCAGCACTACCGGCAGCACAGATACGCAGTATTTT
CDR3: CASTTGSTDTQYF

length: 13
size: .
V: TRBV6-4
D: .
J: TRBJ1-5
DNA: TGTGCCAGCAGTGACGAAGCGAATCAGCCCCAGCATTTT
CDR3: CASSDEANQPQHF

length: 14
size: .
V: TRBV19
D: .
J: TRBJ2-3
DNA: TGTGCCAGTAGTCGCGGGCAGGGGATGGATACGCAGTATTTT
CDR3: CASSRGQGMDTQYF

length: 15
size: .
V: TRBV7-9
D: .
J: TRBJ1-1
DNA: TGTGCCAGCAGCTTCGCAGGGAGCATGAACACTGAAGCTTTCTTT
CDR3: CASSFAGSMNTEAFF

length: 14
size: .
V: TRBV3-1/TRBV3-2
D: TRBD1
J: TRBJ1-2
DNA: TGTGCCAGCAGCTGGGGACAGGGGACCTATGGCTACACCTTC
CDR3: CASSWGQGTYGYTF

length: 15
size: .
V: TRBV7-9
D: TRBD2
J: TRBJ2-3
DNA: TGTGCCAGCATCACCCTGGCGGGGGGGCCAGATACGCAGTATTTT
CDR3: CASITLAGGPDTQYF

length: 18
size: .
V: TRBV27
D: TRBD2
J: TRBJ2-3
DNA: TGTGCCAGCAGGCCTCGGAGTTACGCGGGGGGGCCTACAGATACGCAGTATTTT
CDR3: CASRPRSYAGGPTDTQYF

length: 18
size: .
V: TRBV7-3
D: .
J: TRBJ2-1
DNA: TGTGCCAGCAGCTTAACTTCGGGGGGCCAACACTCCTACAATGAGCAGTTCTTC
CDR3: CASSLTSGGQHSYNEQFF

length: 17
size: .
V: TRBV6-2/TRBV6-3
D: .
J: TRBJ2-7
DNA: TGTGCCAGCAGCCCCGGGATGGGCAGGGCGTTCCTCCCCGAGCAGTACTTC
CDR3: CASSPGMGRAFLPEQYF

length: 17
size: once
V: TRBV7-9
D: TRBD1
J: TRBJ1-6
DNA: TGTGCCAGCAGCGCTCGACAGGGGAGCTCCTATAATTCACCCCTCCACTTT
CDR3: CASSARQGSSYNSPLHF

length: 15
size: .
V: TRBV7-8
D: TRBD2
J: TRBJ2-2
DNA: TGTGCCAGCAGCCAGACTAGCGGGGGCACCGGGGAGCTGTTTTTT
CDR3: CASSQTSGGTGELFF